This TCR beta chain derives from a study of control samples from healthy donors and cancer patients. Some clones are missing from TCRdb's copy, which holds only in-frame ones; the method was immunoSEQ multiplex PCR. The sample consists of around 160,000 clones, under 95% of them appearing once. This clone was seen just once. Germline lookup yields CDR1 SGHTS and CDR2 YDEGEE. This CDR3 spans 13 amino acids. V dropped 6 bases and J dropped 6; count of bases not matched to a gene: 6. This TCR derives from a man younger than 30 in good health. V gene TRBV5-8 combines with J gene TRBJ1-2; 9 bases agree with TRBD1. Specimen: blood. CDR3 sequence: CASTRQGGDGYTF. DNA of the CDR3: TGTGCCAGCACCCGACAGGGGGGTGATGGCTACACCTTC.